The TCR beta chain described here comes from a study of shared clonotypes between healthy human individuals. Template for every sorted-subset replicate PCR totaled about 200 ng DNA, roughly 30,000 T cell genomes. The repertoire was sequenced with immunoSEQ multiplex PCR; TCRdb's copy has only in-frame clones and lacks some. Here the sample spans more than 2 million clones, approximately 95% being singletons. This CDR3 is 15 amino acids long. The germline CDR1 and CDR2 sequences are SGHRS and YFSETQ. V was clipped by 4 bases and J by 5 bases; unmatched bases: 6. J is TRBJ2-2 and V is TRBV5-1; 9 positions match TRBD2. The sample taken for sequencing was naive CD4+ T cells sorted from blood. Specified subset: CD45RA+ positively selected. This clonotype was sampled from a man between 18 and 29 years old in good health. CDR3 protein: CASSRLAGTTGELFF. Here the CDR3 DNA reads TGCGCCAGCAGCAGGCTAGCGGGGACTACCGGGGAGCTGTTTTTT.